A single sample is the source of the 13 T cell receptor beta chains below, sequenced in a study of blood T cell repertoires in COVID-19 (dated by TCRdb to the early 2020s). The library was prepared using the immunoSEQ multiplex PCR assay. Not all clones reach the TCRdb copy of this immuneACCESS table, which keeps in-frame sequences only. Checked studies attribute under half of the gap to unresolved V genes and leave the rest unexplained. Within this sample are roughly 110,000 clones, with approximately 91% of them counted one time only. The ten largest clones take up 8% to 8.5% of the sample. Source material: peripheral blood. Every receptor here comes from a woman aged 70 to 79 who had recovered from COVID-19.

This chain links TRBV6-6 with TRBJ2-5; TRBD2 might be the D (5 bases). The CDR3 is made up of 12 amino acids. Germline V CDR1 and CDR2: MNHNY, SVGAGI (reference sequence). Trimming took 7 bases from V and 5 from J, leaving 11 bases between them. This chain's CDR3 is CASTSGMETQYF. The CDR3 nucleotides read TGTGCCAGCACGTCGGGGATGGAGACCCAGTACTTC.

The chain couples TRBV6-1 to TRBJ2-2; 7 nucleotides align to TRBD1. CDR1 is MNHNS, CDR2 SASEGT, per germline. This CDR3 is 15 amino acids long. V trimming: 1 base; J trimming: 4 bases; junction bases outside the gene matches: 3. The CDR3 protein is CASSEGTGATGELFF. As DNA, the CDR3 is TGTGCCAGCAGTGAAGGGACAGGTGCCACCGGGGAGCTGTTTTTT.

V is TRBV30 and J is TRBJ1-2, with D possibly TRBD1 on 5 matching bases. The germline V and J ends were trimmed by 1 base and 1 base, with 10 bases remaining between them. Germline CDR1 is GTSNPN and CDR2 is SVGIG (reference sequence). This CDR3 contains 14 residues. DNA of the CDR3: TGTGCCTGGAGTGGTGACAGAATTAACTATGGCTACACCTTC. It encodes CAWSGDRINYGYTF.

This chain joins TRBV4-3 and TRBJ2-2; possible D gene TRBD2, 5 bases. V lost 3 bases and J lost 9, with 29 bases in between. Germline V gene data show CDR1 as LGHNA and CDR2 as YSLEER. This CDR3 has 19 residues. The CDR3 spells CASSQSHLDSAGRGRELFF. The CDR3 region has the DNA TGCGCCAGCAGCCAGTCGCACCTGGACTCCGCGGGCCGTGGAAGGGAGCTGTTTTTT.

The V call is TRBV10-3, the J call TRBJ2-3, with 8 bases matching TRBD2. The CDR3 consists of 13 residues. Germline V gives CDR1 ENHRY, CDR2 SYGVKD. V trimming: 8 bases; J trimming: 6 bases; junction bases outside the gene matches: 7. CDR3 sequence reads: CAIGSSGGDTQYF. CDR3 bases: TGTGCCATCGGATCTTCGGGGGGGGATACGCAGTATTTT.

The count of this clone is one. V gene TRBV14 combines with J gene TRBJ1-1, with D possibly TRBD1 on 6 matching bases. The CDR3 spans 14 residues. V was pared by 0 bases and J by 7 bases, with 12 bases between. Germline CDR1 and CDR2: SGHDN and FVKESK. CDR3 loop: CASSQDPGAGEAFF. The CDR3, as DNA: TGTGCCAGCAGCCAAGACCCAGGGGCCGGTGAAGCTTTCTTT.

CDR3 bases: TGTGCCAGCAGTTGGGGGATCGGGGGAGATCAGCCCCAGCATTTT. It yields the protein CASSWGIGGDQPQHF. This chain uses TRBV27 with TRBJ1-5, with TRBD1 as a possible D gene (5 bases). The germline V gene has CDR1 MNHEY and CDR2 SMNVEV (reference sequence). The CDR3 sequence is 15 residues long. Deletions cut 4 bases from V and 5 bases from J, with 15 bases between.

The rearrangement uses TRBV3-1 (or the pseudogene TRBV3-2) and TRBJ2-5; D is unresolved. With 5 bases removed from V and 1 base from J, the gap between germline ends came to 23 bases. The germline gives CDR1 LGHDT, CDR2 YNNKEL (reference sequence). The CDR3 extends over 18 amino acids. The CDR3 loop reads CASSFGLDLLLGQETQYF. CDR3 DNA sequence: TGTGCCAGCAGCTTTGGTCTAGACCTACTCCTTGGCCAAGAGACCCAGTACTTC.

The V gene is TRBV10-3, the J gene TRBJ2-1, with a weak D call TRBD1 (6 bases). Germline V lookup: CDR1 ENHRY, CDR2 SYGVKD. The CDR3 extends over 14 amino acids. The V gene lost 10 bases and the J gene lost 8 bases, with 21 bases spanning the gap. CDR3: CATLASGGQDEQFF. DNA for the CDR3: TGTGCCACCCTTGCTAGTGGGGGCCAGGATGAGCAGTTCTTC.

The CDR3 loop reads CASSAGNPYEQYF. CDR3 nucleotide sequence: TGTGCCAGCTCAGCAGGGAACCCCTACGAGCAGTACTTC. The rearrangement uses TRBV18 and TRBJ2-7; perhaps TRBD1 as D (5 bases). Germline V gene sequence: CDR1 KGHSH, CDR2 LQKENI. The CDR3 is made up of 13 amino acids. V dropped 5 bases and J dropped 2 bases, with 10 bases sitting between them.

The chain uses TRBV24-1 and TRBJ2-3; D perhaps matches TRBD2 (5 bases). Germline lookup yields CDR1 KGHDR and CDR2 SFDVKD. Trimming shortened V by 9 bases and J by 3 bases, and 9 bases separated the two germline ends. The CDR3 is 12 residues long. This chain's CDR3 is CATGEGTDTQYF. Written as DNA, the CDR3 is TGTGCCACCGGAGAGGGTACAGATACGCAGTATTTT.

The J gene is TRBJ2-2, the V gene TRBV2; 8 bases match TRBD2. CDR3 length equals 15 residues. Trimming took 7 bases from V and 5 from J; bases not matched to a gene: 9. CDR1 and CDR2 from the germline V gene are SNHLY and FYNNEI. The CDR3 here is CASKGVGRGTGELFF. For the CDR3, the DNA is TGTGCCAGCAAAGGTGTCGGGAGGGGGACCGGGGAGCTGTTTTTT. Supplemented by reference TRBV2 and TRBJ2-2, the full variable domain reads EPEVTQTPSHQVTQMGQEVILRCVPISNHLYFYWYRQILGQKVEFLVSFYNNEISEKSEIFDDQFSVERPDGSNFTLKIRSTKLEDSAMYFCASKGVGRGTGELFFGEGSRLTVL.

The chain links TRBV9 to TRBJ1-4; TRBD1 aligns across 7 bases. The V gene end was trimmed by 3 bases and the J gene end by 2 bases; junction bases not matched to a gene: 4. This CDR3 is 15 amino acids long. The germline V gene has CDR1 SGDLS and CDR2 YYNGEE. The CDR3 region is CASSAGGSTNEKLFF. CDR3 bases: TGTGCCAGCAGCGCAGGGGGGTCTACTAATGAAAAACTGTTTTTT.